This T cell receptor beta chain originates from a study of blood T cell repertoires in COVID-19 (dated by TCRdb to between 2020 and 2021). Looking at the study overall: Collaborator samples came from the United States, Italy and Spain and covered acute and convalescent phases of COVID-19. The prospective study material was composed of cDNA or gDNA derived from T cells, B-cell-depleted T cells, or PBMCs. Subjects who had been exposed to COVID-19, were actively infected with it, or had recovered from it provided the deeply sampled blood TCRbeta repertoires that made up the dataset. The repertoires were released in a freely available public database meant as a resource for research on the immune response to SARS-CoV-2. Samples came from the ongoing ImmuneRACE study (first 160 participants) plus 1,254 subjects from 6 global collaborators. Sample metadata almost always included a de-identified subject ID, COVID-19 status, age in years and sex. Where HLA class I and class II types were available, the types were taken from metadata supplied by the sample provider, not from assay-based typing. Points the paper makes about the study in general: Clinical and demographic metadata were provided uncurated, with the amount varying by source and participant.

TCRbeta CDR3 regions were amplified from genomic DNA using the immunoSEQ Assay, a bias-controlled multiplex PCR. Processing in the source paper ran as follows. Within the assay, amplification of reference gene primers was used to estimate how many nucleated cells each sample contained. To quantify the absolute abundance of each unique TCRbeta CDR3 rearrangement, sequence reads were collapsed and filtered. For each sample, productive Simpson clonality was calculated as the square root of Simpson's diversity index across productive rearrangements. TCRdb holds this immuneACCESS table with in-frame rearrangements only. Some clones are missing; in checked studies, unresolved V genes explain under half, and the rest has no known cause. V, J and clone size were drawn from that table, and D and trimming were deduced from the DNA. In this sample the table shows about 360,000 clones, more than 85% of which occur a single time. Around 3% of the sample comes from the top ten.

The collaborating institutions used their own protocols to collect whole blood in K2EDTA tubes. For TCRbeta analysis, collaborators shipped samples as frozen whole blood, isolated PBMCs, or DNA extracted from either of those sample types. The CDR1 and CDR2 encoded by the germline V gene are KGHDR and SFDVKD. Counted from cysteine to phenylalanine, this CDR3 has 13 amino acids. The CDR3 DNA has 39 bases and is translated from base 1. V loses 9 bases, J loses 0 bases, and the germline ends lie 10 bases apart. As for this clone: Its target antigen remains unknown. No per-base quality is available; no much larger clone lies one base away.

The V and J genes are TRBV24-1 and TRBJ1-1, with no confidently assigned D gene. The sample comprised peripheral blood. This clonotype was sampled from a human donor in a cohort sampled during active COVID-19. Here the CDR3 is given as CATARLLNTEAFF. The DNA sequence is as follows: TGTGCCACCGCCAGACTTTTGAACACTGAAGCTTTCTTT.